The 23 T cell receptor beta chains below come from one sample, sequenced in a study of neurological immune-mediated disorders. The sample's time point: longitudinal time-point 2. TCRdb reanalysed the 5' RACE reads using MiXCR and keeps one entry per CDR3 protein. This sample has approximately 89,000 distinct CDR3 sequences, with roughly 13% found just once. Sequences were obtained from PBMCs. These receptor sequences come from a female donor with HTLV-1-associated myelopathy (HAM/TSP).

This chain links TRBV7-2 with TRBJ2-5; the match to TRBD2 covers 14 bases. CDR3 length equals 18 residues. V was clipped by 5 bases and J by 5 bases; unmatched bases: 13. Germline V gene sequence: CDR1 SGHTA, CDR2 FQGNSA. DNA for the CDR3: TGTGCCAGCAGCGTCACCGGGACTAGCGGGGGTACCTGGGAGACCCAGTACTTC. This gives the protein CASSVTGTSGGTWETQYF.

Many counts were recorded for this clonotype. The chain combines TRBV6-6 with TRBJ2-3; tentatively, D is TRBD1 (6 bases). Trimming took 5 bases from V and 6 from J, leaving 15 bases between them. Germline V CDR1 and CDR2: MNHNY, SVGAGI (reference sequence). This CDR3 is 14 amino acids long. CDR3 region: CASSNRDMGDTQYF. In nucleotides, the CDR3 is TGTGCCAGCAGTAACCGGGACATGGGGGATACGCAGTATTTT.

At least ten counts were recorded for this clonotype. The V call is TRBV7-9, the J call TRBJ2-7, with 10 bases fitting TRBD1. The CDR3 is 13 amino acids. The J segment lost 3 bases and the V segment lost 7 bases, leaving 3 bases of the junction unmatched. Looked up from germline, CDR1 is SEHNR and CDR2 is FQNEAQ (reference sequence). The CDR3 DNA reads TGTGCCAGCATACGGGACAGGGGCTACGAGCAGTACTTC. It encodes CASIRDRGYEQYF. The full variable domain, rest sourced from reference TRBV7-9 and TRBJ2-7, is DTGVSQNPRHKITKRGQNVTFRCDPISEHNRLYWYRQTLGQGPEFLTYFQNEAQLEKSRLLSDRFSAERPKGSFSTLEIQRTEQGDSAMYLCASIRDRGYEQYFGPGTRLTVT.

The table lists this clonotype with many counts. V gene TRBV2 combines with J gene TRBJ2-1; 10 bases line up with TRBD2. Germline values: CDR1 SNHLY, CDR2 FYNNEI. V lost 4 bases and J lost 9; bases outside the gene matches: 6. The CDR3 spans 14 residues. In DNA form, the CDR3 reads TGTGCCAGCAGTGGGTCTAGCGGGGGATTTGAGCAGTTCTTC. Translated, it gives CASSGSSGGFEQFF.

This clonotype was detected many times. V gene TRBV28 combines with J gene TRBJ2-1, with 9 bases aligning to TRBD2. The germline V gene encodes CDR1 MDHEN and CDR2 SYDVKM. Trimming at V came to 6 bases and at J to 8 bases, leaving 8 bases not matched to a gene. The CDR3 contains 14 residues. CDR3 in amino acids: CASRQGGGVDEQFF. The CDR3 region has the DNA TGTGCCAGCAGGCAGGGCGGGGGGGTGGATGAGCAGTTCTTC.

This clonotype has a count of ten or more. V gene TRBV19 combines with J gene TRBJ2-3, with TRBD1 matching over 9 bases. The CDR3 is 13 amino acids. The germline V gene encodes CDR1 LNHDA and CDR2 SQIVND (reference sequence). Trimming removed 8 bases from V and 3 bases from J; junction bases left unmatched: 3. The CDR3 here is CASWTGETDTQYF. CDR3 coding DNA: TGTGCCAGTTGGACAGGGGAGACAGATACGCAGTATTTT.

This clonotype was observed at least ten times. The V gene is TRBV7-2, the J gene TRBJ2-3; TRBD2 matches 15 bases. This CDR3 region has 19 residues. CDR1 is SGHTA and CDR2 is FQGNSA in the germline V gene. V shed 0 bases, J shed 4 bases, and the junction held 8 bases outside the gene matches. CDR3 in amino acids: CASSLAMKRTSGGADTQYF. DNA for the CDR3: TGTGCCAGCAGCTTAGCGATGAAGAGGACTAGCGGGGGGGCAGATACGCAGTATTTT.

This clonotype is classed as medium-sized. The chain is built from TRBV28 and TRBJ1-6, with D possibly being TRBD1 (6 bases). Trimming pared 8 bases from V and 0 bases from J, leaving 14 bases between. CDR3 length: 16 residues. Germline V gene data show CDR1 as MDHEN and CDR2 as SYDVKM. CDR3 loop: CASPPPGVSYNSPLHF. The CDR3 coding sequence is TGTGCCAGCCCTCCCCCAGGGGTCTCCTATAATTCACCCCTCCACTTT. The variable domain in full, completed from reference TRBV28 and TRBJ1-6, reads DVKVTQSSRYLVKRTGEKVFLECVQDMDHENMFWYRQDPGLGLRLIYFSYDVKMKEKGDIPEGYSVSREKKERFSLILESASTNQTSMYLCASPPPGVSYNSPLHFGNGTRLTVT.

This clonotype was seen more than once but under ten times. The rearrangement links TRBV25-1 to TRBJ1-6; no clear D. Trimming shortened V by 4 bases and J by 10 bases, and 8 bases separated the two germline ends. The CDR3 has 12 residues. Germline CDR1 and CDR2: MGHDK and SYGVNS. CDR3 nucleotide sequence: TGTGCCAGCAGTGTACCAAACTCACCCCTCCACTTT. Amino acids: CASSVPNSPLHF. Full variable domain (remainder filled in from reference TRBV25-1 and TRBJ1-6): EADIYQTPRYLVIGTGKKITLECSQTMGHDKMYWYQQDPGMELHLIHYSYGVNSTEKGDLSSESTVSRIRTEHFPLTLESARPSHTSQYLCASSVPNSPLHFGNGTRLTVT.

This clonotype was observed many times. The chain couples TRBV5-1 to TRBJ2-6; D is ambiguous. Between the trimmed V and J ends, which lost 0 bases and 0 bases, there was a span of 7 bases. Germline-derived CDR1 and CDR2 are SGHRS and YFSETQ. This CDR3 is built from 16 residues. DNA for the CDR3: TGCGCCAGCAGCTTGGTGTGGGGCTCTGGGGCCAACGTCCTGACTTTC. Amino acid sequence: CASSLVWGSGANVLTF.

Concerning this clonotype itself: Given a much more abundant clone one base away, this may be a read error. This chain links TRBV10-3 with TRBJ2-5; 7 positions match TRBD1. The germline V gene has CDR1 ENHRY and CDR2 SYGVKD. Germline trimming cut 4 bases from V and 5 bases from J; bases unmatched to any gene: 7. The CDR3 totals 14 residues. The CDR3 sequence is CAISGAGGHETQYF. The CDR3 coding sequence is TGTGCCATCAGTGGGGCAGGGGGACATGAGACCCAGTACTTC.

About this clonotype itself: A much larger clone sits a single nucleotide away, making a read error possible. The chain links TRBV6-5 to TRBJ2-3; 15 positions agree with TRBD2. The CDR3 extends over 19 amino acids. Germline V CDR1 and CDR2: MNHEY, SVGAGI. The CDR3 coding sequence is TGTGCCAGCAGTTACTCGAGTTGGACTAGCGGGGGGGAGGCAGATACGCGGTATTTT. Amino acid sequence: CASSYSSWTSGGEADTRYF.

In this sample, this clonotype turned up many times. J is TRBJ2-7 and V is TRBV5-1, with D perhaps matching TRBD1 or TRBD2 (5 bases each). Deletions cut 4 bases from V and 2 bases from J, with 13 bases between. The CDR3 is 14 residues long. Germline CDR1 reads SGHRS; CDR2 reads YFSETQ. CDR3 in amino acids: CASSREGQAYEQYF. The DNA of the CDR3 is TGCGCCAGCAGCCGCGAGGGGCAGGCCTACGAGCAGTACTTC. The entire variable domain, with the rest obtained from reference TRBV5-1 and TRBJ2-7, is as follows: KAGVTQTPRYLIKTRGQQVTLSCSPISGHRSVSWYQQTPGQGLQFLFEYFSETQRNKGNFPGRFSGRQFSNSRSEMNVSTLELGDSALYLCASSREGQAYEQYFGPGTRLTVT.

This clonotype was recorded at least ten times. The chain employs TRBV18 and TRBJ1-1; 9 positions match TRBD1. CDR1 KGHSH and CDR2 LQKENI come from the germline V gene. The CDR3 has 16 residues. Germline trimming cut 6 bases from V and 1 base from J; bases unmatched to any gene: 9. The CDR3 region is CASSPRQGGKNTEAFF. CDR3 nucleotides: TGTGCCAGCTCGCCCCGACAGGGGGGCAAGAACACTGAAGCTTTCTTT.

Only one count was recorded for this clonotype. One base away lies a much larger clone, so this may be a sequencing read error. The chain joins TRBV9 to TRBJ2-3, with 8 bases identical to TRBD2. This CDR3 spans 16 amino acids. Per the germline V gene, CDR1 is SGDLS and CDR2 is YYNGEE. Trimming at V came to 4 bases and at J to 3 bases, leaving 10 bases not matched to a gene. This CDR3 is CASSPSLAGDTDTQYF. CDR3 DNA: TGTGCCAGCAGCCCCAGCCTAGCGGGTGATACAGATACGCAGTATTTT.

Ten or more counts support this clonotype. The V call is TRBV14, the J call TRBJ1-6; D remains ambiguous. The germline gives CDR1 SGHDN, CDR2 FVKESK. V was pared by 0 bases and J by 8 bases, with 8 bases between. The CDR3 is 14 amino acids. CDR3 DNA sequence: TGTGCCAGCAGCCAAGATAATGGCTATTCACCCCTCCACTTT. Translating it yields CASSQDNGYSPLHF.

This clonotype was observed at least ten times. The rearrangement links TRBV5-1 to TRBJ2-1, with D perhaps matching TRBD2 (6 bases). Between the trimmed V and J ends, which lost 0 bases and 6 bases, there was a span of 10 bases. In germline, CDR1 is SGHRS, CDR2 YFSETQ. The CDR3 sequence is 14 residues long. The CDR3 loop is CASSLAGTFNEQFF. The CDR3 coding sequence is TGCGCCAGCAGCTTGGCCGGGACTTTCAATGAGCAGTTCTTC.

The chain recombines TRBV2 with TRBJ1-1; D is perhaps TRBD1 (6 bases). V lost 7 bases, J lost 4 bases, and 13 bases lay in between. Germline assignment: CDR1 SNHLY and CDR2 FYNNEI. CDR3 length: 13 residues. The CDR3: CASTEGGFTEAFF. The CDR3 DNA reads as TGTGCCAGCACCGAAGGGGGTTTCACTGAAGCTTTCTTT.

This sequence joins TRBV20-1 and TRBJ2-7; D possibly matches TRBD1 or TRBD2 (6 bases each). Trimming removed 3 bases from V and 3 bases from J, with 18 bases in between. Germline loops: CDR1 DFQATT, CDR2 SNEGSKA (reference sequence). The CDR3 has 15 residues. This CDR3 reads CSASVNWGALYEQYF. CDR3 bases: TGCAGTGCTAGCGTCAATTGGGGGGCCCTCTACGAGCAGTACTTC.

This clonotype occurred a few times. CDR3: CASSLLTNPYYNEQFF. CDR3 bases: TGCGCCAGCAGCTTGCTGACTAACCCTTACTACAATGAGCAGTTCTTC. The chain joins TRBV5-1 to TRBJ2-1; TRBD2 is a possible D gene (5 bases). CDR1 and CDR2 from the germline V gene are SGHRS and YFSETQ. This CDR3 is 16 amino acids long. V was cut by 1 base and J by 3 bases, with 14 bases left in between. The entire variable domain, with the rest obtained from reference TRBV5-1 and TRBJ2-1, is as follows: KAGVTQTPRYLIKTRGQQVTLSCSPISGHRSVSWYQQTPGQGLQFLFEYFSETQRNKGNFPGRFSGRQFSNSRSEMNVSTLELGDSALYLCASSLLTNPYYNEQFFGPGTRLTVL.

This clonotype was observed at least ten times. V usage is TRBV12-3 or TRBV12-4 and J usage is TRBJ2-7; 10 bases match TRBD2. The trim removed 5 bases at V and 5 bases at J, leaving 9 bases unmatched. The CDR3 extends over 15 amino acids. The CDR3, as DNA: TGTGCCAGCAGTGGGGGGCGACTAGCGGGTAACGAGCAGTACTTC. It encodes CASSGGRLAGNEQYF.

The sample holds many counts of this clonotype. The V and J genes are TRBV9 and TRBJ2-7; perhaps TRBD1 as D (5 bases). The CDR3 totals 14 residues. Germline assignment: CDR1 SGDLS and CDR2 YYNGEE. The V and J ends lost 2 bases and 2 bases respectively, with 11 bases between them. The CDR3 DNA is TGTGCCAGCAGCGTGCAGGGTAACCCCTACGAGCAGTACTTC. It encodes CASSVQGNPYEQYF.

In this sample, this clonotype turned up a few times. V usage is TRBV20-1 and J usage is TRBJ2-1; no firm D call. The germline CDR1 and CDR2 sequences are DFQATT and SNEGSKA (reference sequence). The CDR3 sequence is 15 residues long. Trimming pared 0 bases from V and 8 bases from J, leaving 17 bases between. The CDR3 DNA is TGCAGTGCTAGAGAGATCTTTTCGGTTTATCATGAGCAGTTCTTC. It translates to CSAREIFSVYHEQFF.